The sequence of this T cell receptor beta chain was determined in a study of T cells in tuberculosis (dated by TCRdb to 2017 to 2018). Broadly, across the study: The study combined CD1B tetramers and high-throughput TCR immunosequencing to characterize T cells specific for the mycobacterial lipid antigen glucose monomycolate (GMM). Broader findings and caveats from the paper: The stringent sort gate may have missed T cells binding the CD1B-GMM tetramer with low affinity.

Because TCR-alpha and TCR-beta chains were sequenced unpaired, no chain pairing information was available. The immunoSEQ multiplex PCR assay was used to generate TCR libraries, with TCR-beta and/or TCR-alpha/delta assays applied to each sample. The Illumina high-throughput platform was used to sequence the amplified TCR libraries. The study's own analysis went as follows. Clustering and dimensionality reduction were performed using pairwise TCRdist distances among GMM-specific receptors from ex vivo sorted or in vitro expanded T cells. Sequence motifs defined by gene usage and CDR3 content were tested for enrichment in tetramer-positive versus tetramer-negative populations. TCRdb holds this immuneACCESS table with in-frame rearrangements only. Some clones are missing; in checked studies, unresolved V genes explain under half, and the rest has no known cause. That table furnishes V, J and clone size, whereas the DNA furnished D and trimming. Here the sample has nearly 60,000 clones; roughly 86% occur a single time. The ten largest make up about a fifth of the sample.

After being thawed and rested overnight, PBMC were stained with GMM-loaded CD1B tetramer, a Live/Dead dye and anti-CD3, and were then sorted on a FACS Aria II. The CD1B tetramers were loaded with C32 glucose monomycolate that had been purified from Rhodococcus equi. PBMC used for tetramer sorting had been depleted of CD14-expressing monocytes for a separate study before cryopreservation. From each donor, some 110,000 tetramer-negative cells were sorted and analyzed together with the tetramer-positive cells. Antigen-specific T cells were sorted from a handful of healthy South African adults using GMM-loaded CD1B tetramers. Notes on this clone: No quality values exist for individual bases; no much larger clone is one base distant.

For CDR1 and CDR2, the germline V gene lists LGHNT and FRNRAP. The CDR3 measures 17 amino acids from cysteine to phenylalanine. Solely the CDR3 DNA is kept, with 51 bases framed from the first base. Relative to germline, V is missing 2 bases and J is missing 3 bases, with 9 bases of the junction outside any gene match. The sequence links TRBV12-5 to TRBJ1-1, with 10 junctional bases fitting TRBD1. Material for sequencing was CD1b-GMM tetramer-negative cells sorted from PBMCs. What the cell subset or site label conveys for this sample: T cells not binding CD1B-GMM tetramer, sorted from same donor. The clonotype was recovered from an adult woman with latent tuberculosis. CDR3 reads: CASGLPSTGTGDTEAFF. The DNA reads as follows: TGTGCTAGTGGTTTGCCGTCAACCGGGACAGGGGACACTGAAGCTTTCTTT.